A single sample gave rise to the 30 T cell receptor beta chains below, sequenced in a study of brain T cells in children with intractable seizures. Time point indicated: blood from clinic visit 5 months post-surgery; TSC patient then seizure free. This table comes from immunoSEQ multiplex PCR, and its TCRdb copy is limited to in-frame clones, with some not included. The table has about 350,000 clones, 93% seen once. The input for sequencing was peripheral blood, taken about 5 months after surgery. These receptors were collected from a boy less than two years old with tuberous sclerosis and intractable seizures.

V is TRBV7-2 and J is TRBJ2-7; 12 positions match TRBD2. CDR1 is SGHTA and CDR2 is FQGNSA in the germline V gene. V lost 5 bases and J lost 7; bases outside the gene matches: 12. The CDR3 has 16 residues. CDR3 amino acids: CASSARLAGEIGEQYF. Written as DNA, the CDR3 is TGTGCCAGCAGCGCTAGACTAGCGGGAGAAATAGGTGAGCAGTACTTC.

The gene calls are TRBV7-9 and TRBJ2-3; 15 bases fit TRBD2. CDR3 length equals 23 residues. The germline gives CDR1 SEHNR, CDR2 FQNEAQ (reference sequence). V was clipped by 5 bases and J by 0 bases; unmatched bases: 21. CDR3 nucleotides: TGTGCCAGCAGCAACTACTATAACCCCGGGACTAGCGGGAGGTCCCCTAGCACAGATACGCAGTATTTT. Encoded protein: CASSNYYNPGTSGRSPSTDTQYF.

CDR3 region: CASSDGQGGSPLHF. Written as DNA, the CDR3 is TGTGCCAGCAGCGATGGACAGGGAGGTTCACCCCTCCACTTT. The V gene is TRBV9, the J gene TRBJ1-6, with TRBD1 identical over 8 bases. V lost 3 bases, J lost 9 bases, and 5 bases stayed unmatched. The CDR3 contains 14 residues. The germline CDR1 and CDR2 sequences are SGDLS and YYNGEE.

The chain combines TRBV20-1 with TRBJ2-1; no clear D gene. This CDR3 comprises 11 residues. Per the germline V gene, CDR1 is DFQATT and CDR2 is SNEGSKA (reference sequence). V was cut by 5 bases and J by 9 bases, with 11 bases left in between. The CDR3 nucleotides read TGCAGTGCTGGACCGCTCTCTGAGCAGTTCTTC. The encoded protein is CSAGPLSEQFF.

The genes are TRBV13 and TRBJ2-6; D not certain. Trimming removed 1 base from V and 0 bases from J, with 4 bases in between. The CDR3 spans 15 residues. From germline, CDR1 is PRHDT and CDR2 FYEKMQ (reference sequence). This CDR3 reads CASSLVDSGANVLTF. The CDR3 nucleotides read TGTGCCAGCAGCTTAGTTGACTCTGGGGCCAACGTCCTGACTTTC. Together with reference TRBV13 and TRBJ2-6, the CDR3 gives the full variable domain: AAGVIQSPRHLIKEKRETATLKCYPIPRHDTVYWYQQGPGQDPQFLISFYEKMQSDKGSIPDRFSAQQFSDYHSELNMSSLELGDSALYFCASSLVDSGANVLTFGAGSRLTVL.

The J gene is TRBJ1-2, the V gene TRBV9; D not resolved. The CDR3 has 16 residues. Germline assignment: CDR1 SGDLS and CDR2 YYNGEE. Trimming left V 4 bases short and J 4 bases short, with 20 bases between. CDR3 in amino acids: CASSTRQGGFGYGYTF. In DNA, the CDR3 is TGTGCCAGCAGCACGCGTCAAGGAGGGTTTGGCTATGGCTACACCTTC.

The genes are TRBV6-5 and TRBJ1-1; no clear D. V was trimmed by 2 bases and J by 0 bases, leaving 10 bases between them. Germline CDR1 MNHEY, CDR2 SVGAGI. This CDR3 is 15 amino acids long. CDR3 DNA: TGTGCCAGCAGTTACCGGGCCCTTATGAACACTGAAGCTTTCTTT. It translates to CASSYRALMNTEAFF.

This clone was seen just once. The rearrangement links TRBV7-3 to TRBJ1-1, with D unresolved. Germline V gives CDR1 SGHTA, CDR2 FQGTGA. The V gene lost 0 bases and the J gene lost 6 bases, with 8 bases spanning the gap. The CDR3 runs 13 residues. The DNA of the CDR3 is TGTGCCAGCAGCTTAACTCGGGTTTCTGAAGCTTTCTTT. Protein sequence: CASSLTRVSEAFF.

J is TRBJ2-2 and V is TRBV28, with unresolved D. Germline-derived CDR1 and CDR2 are MDHEN and SYDVKM. The ends were cut back, 8 bases at V and 5 bases at J, with 9 bases in the middle. CDR3 length: 12 amino acids. CDR3 residues: CASQTQTGELFF. CDR3 DNA sequence: TGTGCCAGCCAAACCCAGACCGGGGAGCTGTTTTTT.

This chain joins TRBV9 and TRBJ2-1; 7 bases line up with TRBD1. This CDR3 is 13 amino acids long. Per germline, CDR1 SGDLS and CDR2 YYNGEE. Unmatched junction bases numbered 11, after V lost 9 bases and J lost 8 bases. CDR3 DNA: TGTGCCAATCAACAGGGGTTTGAGCATGAGCAGTTCTTC. It translates to CANQQGFEHEQFF.

This chain connects TRBV13 to TRBJ1-2; D is ambiguous. Germline V gene lookup returns CDR1 PRHDT and CDR2 FYEKMQ (reference sequence). This CDR3 region has 12 residues. V dropped 3 bases and J dropped 1 base, with 3 bases sitting between them. The CDR3 DNA reads as TGTGCCAGCAGCTTCCGTAACTATGGCTACACCTTC. Encoded protein: CASSFRNYGYTF.

The CDR3 loop reads CASSEAGNQPQHF. CDR3 bases: TGCGCCAGCAGTGAGGCGGGGAATCAGCCCCAGCATTTT. The V gene is TRBV10-2, the J gene TRBJ1-5; D is uncertain. Germline V gene data show CDR1 as WSHSY and CDR2 as SAAADI. This CDR3 is built from 13 residues. Trimming cost V 2 bases and J 4 bases, with 6 bases left between them.

V and J are TRBV9 and TRBJ1-2, with TRBD1 matching over 7 bases. The germline gives CDR1 SGDLS, CDR2 YYNGEE. The CDR3 runs 15 residues. V shed 3 bases, J shed 4 bases, and the junction held 9 bases outside the gene matches. CDR3 nucleotides: TGTGCCAGCAGCGAGGGGACAGAGGGTATCTATGGCTACACCTTC. Protein sequence: CASSEGTEGIYGYTF.

J is TRBJ2-1 and V is TRBV24-1; D uncertain. Trimming left V 7 bases short and J 9 bases short, with 15 bases between. This CDR3 spans 13 amino acids. Germline V lookup: CDR1 KGHDR, CDR2 SFDVKD. This CDR3 is CATRDPQRGEQFF. DNA for the CDR3: TGTGCCACCAGGGACCCGCAGAGAGGTGAGCAGTTCTTC.

J is TRBJ2-5 and V is TRBV27, with D uncertain. Germline V gene lookup returns CDR1 MNHEY and CDR2 SMNVEV (reference sequence). V was clipped by 3 bases and J by 2 bases, with 4 bases between them. The CDR3 consists of 12 residues. The CDR3: CASSLSQETQYF. DNA for the CDR3: TGTGCCAGCAGTTTGTCTCAAGAGACCCAGTACTTC.

The chain combines TRBV6-1 with TRBJ1-4; D is undetermined. The CDR3 extends over 16 amino acids. Per germline, CDR1 MNHNS and CDR2 SASEGT. V lost 1 base and J lost 3, with 12 bases in between. The CDR3 region is CASSEVKGLANEKLFF. CDR3 coding DNA: TGTGCCAGCAGTGAAGTGAAAGGGCTGGCTAATGAAAAACTGTTTTTT.

V is TRBV5-4 and J is TRBJ2-1, with 13 bases identical to TRBD2. Germline CDR1 SGHNT, CDR2 YYREEE (reference sequence). There are 15 residues in the CDR3. J was trimmed by 6 bases and V by 4 bases; bases with no gene match: 4. CDR3 amino acids: CASSTTSGGLNEQFF. CDR3 nucleotide sequence: TGTGCCAGCAGCACGACTAGCGGGGGGCTCAATGAGCAGTTCTTC.

The V gene is TRBV19, the J gene TRBJ2-1; D may be TRBD1 or TRBD2 (5 bases each). Germline assignment: CDR1 LNHDA and CDR2 SQIVND (reference sequence). Trimming shortened V by 4 bases and J by 0 bases, and 10 bases separated the two germline ends. This CDR3 has 15 residues. The CDR3 loop is CASSTPGSSYNEQFF. DNA for the CDR3: TGTGCCAGTAGTACCCCAGGGAGCTCCTACAATGAGCAGTTCTTC.

The chain couples TRBV11-1 to TRBJ2-3; D unclear. The germline gives CDR1 SGHAT, CDR2 FQDESV (reference sequence). The CDR3 covers 14 residues. V was clipped by 1 base and J by 6 bases, with 11 bases between them. The CDR3 nucleotides are TGTGCCAGCAGCTTAGGAAGTTTCGGGGATACGCAGTATTTT. This translates into CASSLGSFGDTQYF. Full variable domain (remainder filled in from reference TRBV11-1 and TRBJ2-3): EAEVAQSPRYKITEKSQAVAFWCDPISGHATLYWYRQILGQGPELLVQFQDESVVDDSQLPKDRFSAERLKGVDSTLKIQPAELGDSAMYLCASSLGSFGDTQYFGPGTRLTVL.

This chain connects TRBV6-5 to TRBJ2-7; 8 nucleotides align to TRBD1. Germline V gene lookup returns CDR1 MNHEY and CDR2 SVGAGI. Losses at the gene ends were 8 bases for V and 0 bases for J; bases not matched to a gene: 6. This CDR3 contains 14 residues. This chain's CDR3 is CASCRDRYSYEQYF. The CDR3 DNA sequence: TGTGCCAGCTGCCGGGACAGGTACTCCTACGAGCAGTACTTC.

The V and J genes are TRBV9 and TRBJ2-3; 7 bases map to TRBD1. This CDR3 has 18 amino acids. The germline gives CDR1 SGDLS, CDR2 YYNGEE. V trimming: 2 bases; J trimming: 2 bases; junction bases outside the gene matches: 14. CDR3 protein: CASSVGTARILHTDTQYF. The CDR3 DNA reads TGTGCCAGCAGCGTCGGGACAGCCCGGATTTTACACACAGATACGCAGTATTTT.

This clone has a handful of counts. This chain connects TRBV9 to TRBJ1-1; a weak D match, TRBD1 (6 bases). Germline V CDR1 and CDR2: SGDLS, YYNGEE. The ends were cut back, 3 bases at V and 7 bases at J, with 16 bases in the middle. This CDR3 has 14 residues. CDR3 residues: CASSDGPQGIEAFF. Written as DNA, the CDR3 is TGTGCCAGCAGCGACGGCCCACAGGGAATTGAAGCTTTCTTT. The whole variable domain, filled in from reference TRBV9 and TRBJ1-1, reads DSGVTQTPKHLITATGQRVTLRCSPRSGDLSVYWYQQSLDQGLQFLIQYYNGEERAKGNILERFSAQQFPDLHSELNLSSLELGDSALYFCASSDGPQGIEAFFGQGTRLTVV.

The V and J genes are TRBV6-5 and TRBJ1-1, with D hard to call. V was clipped by 2 bases and J by 3 bases, with 10 bases between them. The CDR3 is 14 residues long. Germline assignment: CDR1 MNHEY and CDR2 SVGAGI. The DNA for the CDR3 is TGTGCCAGCAGTTACGGGGTAGGTTACACTGAAGCTTTCTTT. Protein product: CASSYGVGYTEAFF.

Regarding this clone: This specimen includes other DNA sequences encoding the same CDR3. The V call is TRBV5-1, the J call TRBJ2-3, with a tentative D call TRBD2 (5 bases). The CDR3 loop spans 14 amino acids. V lost 1 base, J lost 1 base, and 7 bases lay in between. Germline V CDR1 and CDR2: SGHRS, YFSETQ. The CDR3 sequence is CASSLPGGTDTQYF. In DNA form, the CDR3 reads TGCGCCAGCAGCTTGCCCGGGGGCACAGATACGCAGTATTTT.

The rearrangement uses TRBV12-5 and TRBJ2-7, with 13 bases matching TRBD2. The CDR3 is 19 residues long. V was clipped by 3 bases and J by 2 bases; unmatched bases: 13. The germline CDR1 and CDR2 sequences are LGHNT and FRNRAP. The chain's CDR3 is CASGFRPTGTSGTPYEQYF. DNA for the CDR3: TGTGCTAGTGGTTTCCGACCGACCGGGACTAGCGGGACCCCCTACGAGCAGTACTTC.

V and J are TRBV7-2 and TRBJ1-2, with a possible D match to TRBD1 (6 bases). Trimming took off 3 bases at V and 2 bases at J, with 16 bases between the two ends. The CDR3 is made up of 16 amino acids. The germline CDR1 and CDR2 sequences are SGHTA and FQGNSA. The CDR3 DNA is TGTGCCAGCAGCTTCACAGCCGGGACACCAAACTATGGCTACACCTTC. Its translation is CASSFTAGTPNYGYTF.

The chain recombines TRBV7-8 with TRBJ1-1; D might be TRBD1 (5 bases). Germline loops: CDR1 SGHVS, CDR2 FQNEAQ. The CDR3 contains 22 residues. Trimming left V 0 bases short and J 4 bases short, with 33 bases between. CDR3 sequence: CASSLARGDRRFGFNDGTEAFF. The DNA for the CDR3 is TGTGCCAGCAGCTTAGCGCGGGGGGACCGACGATTTGGGTTTAATGACGGCACTGAAGCTTTCTTT.

The rearrangement uses TRBV25-1 and TRBJ2-7; 10 nucleotides align to TRBD1. Germline values: CDR1 MGHDK, CDR2 SYGVNS. V dropped 0 bases and J dropped 6; count of bases not matched to a gene: 8. The CDR3 loop spans 16 amino acids. For the CDR3, the DNA is TGTGCCAGCAGTGAATACAAGACCGGGACAGGGGCCGAGCAGTACTTC. It translates to CASSEYKTGTGAEQYF.

V and J are TRBV10-3 and TRBJ1-5; no definite D call. This CDR3 contains 14 residues. V was trimmed by 11 bases and J by 0 bases, leaving 14 bases between them. Germline V CDR1 and CDR2: ENHRY, SYGVKD. DNA of the CDR3: TGTGCCGTCGCATCATGGGATAGCAATCAGCCCCAGCATTTT. This translates into CAVASWDSNQPQHF.

The chain joins TRBV21-1 to TRBJ2-1. TRBV21-1 is annotated as a pseudogene. This CDR3 is 18 amino acids long. CDR3 DNA sequence: TGTGCCAGCAGCAAAGCCCATTATAGGGGAGTCCCAGGCAATGAGCAGTTCTTC. It yields the protein CASSKAHYRGVPGNEQFF.